These T cell receptor beta chains were read from a single sample in a study of T-cell memory formation after mild COVID-19. TCRdb reanalysed the 5' RACE reads using MiXCR and keeps one entry per CDR3 protein. In the table there are over 400,000 distinct CDR3 sequences, more than 20% of which are singletons. The sequenced material came from PBMCs or a T cell subset sorted from them (not recorded which). These receptors all come from an adult woman who had mild COVID-19 (a few samples of this study predate the infection). Cell type and time point are not known. The CDR3 runs from the conserved cysteine through the conserved F or W. A D gene is named only where the DNA matches it firmly. Size is stated for part of the rows, as once, few or many counts, or as a class when the clone is expanded.

cdr3_aa cdr3_nt clone_size j_call v_call d_call
CASGPWGSDTQYF TGTGCCAGCGGACCGTGGGGGTCAGATACGCAGTATTTT NA TRBJ2-3 TRBV12-3/TRBV12-4 NA
CASSKGQGRDNEQFF TGTGCCAGCAGTAAAGGACAGGGGAGGGACAATGAGCAGTTCTTC few TRBJ2-1 TRBV12-3/TRBV12-4 TRBD1
CASSLGASDTQYF TGTGCCAGCAGTTTAGGGGCGTCTGATACGCAGTATTTT few TRBJ2-3 TRBV28 NA
CASSPAQKNTEAFF TGTGCCAGCTCACCCGCCCAGAAGAACACTGAAGCTTTCTTT NA TRBJ1-1 TRBV18 NA
CSASGQGHIQYF TGCAGTGCTAGCGGACAGGGACACATTCAGTACTTC few TRBJ2-4 TRBV20-1 TRBD1
CASSLVPEDPNYGYTF TGCGCCAGCAGCTTGGTTCCCGAGGACCCTAACTATGGCTACACCTTC NA TRBJ1-2 TRBV5-1 NA
CAWSITGTGYSPLHF TGTGCCTGGAGTATAACCGGGACAGGGTATTCACCCCTCCACTTT few TRBJ1-6 TRBV30 TRBD1
CASSARFRTRVNEQFF TGTGCCAGCAGCGCACGGTTCCGGACGAGGGTCAATGAGCAGTTCTTC NA TRBJ2-1 TRBV5-6 NA
CATSRAREADTQYF TGTGCCACCAGCAGAGCTAGGGAGGCAGATACGCAGTATTTT NA TRBJ2-3 TRBV15 NA
CASSLGYGTSYNEQFF TGTGCCAGCAGCTTAGGTTACGGGACAAGCTACAATGAGCAGTTCTTC few TRBJ2-1 TRBV7-6 NA
CATSERPGMAETQYF TGTGCCACCAGTGAGCGGCCCGGGATGGCGGAGACCCAGTACTTC few TRBJ2-5 TRBV24-1 NA
CASSLASGIEQFF TGTGCCAGCAGCCTCGCCTCAGGGATTGAGCAGTTCTTC NA TRBJ2-1 TRBV3-1 NA
CALGTDSYEQYF TGTGCCTTAGGGACAGACTCCTACGAGCAGTACTTC few TRBJ2-7 TRBV30 TRBD1
CSALGQNTEAFF TGCAGTGCCCTGGGACAGAACACTGAAGCTTTCTTT few TRBJ1-1 TRBV20-1 NA
CASSFYGGDSYNEQFF TGTGCCAGCTCATTCTACGGGGGGGATTCCTACAATGAGCAGTTCTTC few TRBJ2-1 TRBV18 TRBD2
CASSSVGGGAGETQYF TGTGCCAGCAGCTCGGTCGGTGGGGGGGCTGGTGAGACCCAGTACTTC NA TRBJ2-5 TRBV11-2 NA
CASSREGEVYEQFF TGTGCCAGCAGCCGGGAGGGTGAGGTCTATGAGCAGTTCTTC few TRBJ2-1 TRBV6-5 TRBD2
CASSLVWGYEQYF TGTGCCAGCAGCTTAGTGTGGGGATACGAGCAGTACTTC few TRBJ2-7 TRBV7-2 NA
CASSLRTGSGNEQFF TGCGCCAGCAGCTTACGGACGGGGTCGGGGAATGAGCAGTTCTTC NA TRBJ2-1 TRBV5-1 NA
CASSSPGTSGYEQYF TGTGCCAGCAGCTCCCCCGGGACTAGCGGCTACGAGCAGTACTTC few TRBJ2-7 TRBV5-8 TRBD2
CASSPGTSHNEQFF TGTGCCAGCAGTCCCGGGACTAGTCACAATGAGCAGTTCTTC few TRBJ2-1 TRBV12-3/TRBV12-4 TRBD2
CASSFRTSGLYNEQFF TGTGCCAGCAGCTTTCGGACTAGCGGACTGTACAATGAGCAGTTCTTC few TRBJ2-1 TRBV7-6 TRBD2
CASSQLPEDGAGETQYF TGTGCCAGCAGCCAACTGCCCGAAGATGGCGCCGGAGAGACCCAGTACTTC few TRBJ2-5 TRBV14 NA
CSARGSPDLGPQETQYF TGCAGTGCTAGAGGTTCCCCGGACTTAGGCCCACAAGAGACCCAGTACTTC many TRBJ2-5 TRBV20-1 NA
CASSPGLIAGGPFPYEQYF TGTGCCAGCAGTCCTGGACTCATAGCGGGGGGGCCCTTTCCCTACGAGCAGTACTTC few TRBJ2-7 TRBV12-3/TRBV12-4 TRBD2
CASSFGVGHEQYF TGCGCCAGCAGCTTTGGAGTGGGCCACGAGCAGTACTTC few TRBJ2-7 TRBV5-1 NA
CASSLGQGITYEQYF TGTGCCAGCAGTTTAGGACAGGGGATTACCTACGAGCAGTACTTC many TRBJ2-7 TRBV27 TRBD1
CASSLGTGSYNEQFF TGTGCCAGCAGCTTGGGGACAGGGTCCTACAATGAGCAGTTCTTC many TRBJ2-1 TRBV5-1 TRBD1
CASSLSGQGLTEAFF TGTGCCAGCAGCCTAAGCGGACAGGGCTTGACTGAAGCTTTCTTT few TRBJ1-1 TRBV7-2 TRBD1
CASSEGSGGNQPQHF TGTGCCAGCAGCGAAGGATCGGGAGGCAATCAGCCCCAGCATTTT NA TRBJ1-5 TRBV12-3/TRBV12-4 NA
CASSPHGGGNEQFF TGTGCCAGCAGCCCCCACGGAGGGGGCAATGAGCAGTTCTTC NA TRBJ2-1 TRBV4-2 NA
CASSQGGGPEAFF TGTGCCAGCAGTCAGGGGGGCGGTCCTGAAGCTTTCTTT NA TRBJ1-1 TRBV6-1 TRBD1
CASSPTATGDTEQFF TGTGCCAGCAGCCCGACCGCTACAGGGGATACTGAGCAGTTCTTC medium-sized TRBJ2-1 TRBV7-2 TRBD1
CASSGRRDSTDTQYF TGTGCCAGCAGTGGGAGGCGAGATAGCACAGATACGCAGTATTTT NA TRBJ2-3 TRBV2 NA
CASSPTFFGQGALNTEAFF TGTGCCAGCAGTCCCACCTTCTTCGGACAGGGGGCGTTGAACACTGAAGCTTTCTTT NA TRBJ1-1 TRBV12-3/TRBV12-4 TRBD1
CASSQDYRETDTQYF TGCGCCAGCAGCCAAGATTACAGGGAAACAGATACGCAGTATTTT few TRBJ2-3 TRBV4-3 NA